What follows are 18 T cell receptor beta chains derived from one specimen sequenced in a study of Tregs in tolerant kidney transplant recipients. Profiling relied on immunoSEQ multiplex PCR, and the TCRdb table lists in-frame clones only, not all of them. The table lists 85,000 to 100,000 clones, 80% to 95% of them singletons. Sequencing was performed on CD4+ T cells from blood, taken before the transplant. The receptors come from a human donor who received a combined kidney and bone marrow transplant.

The chain links TRBV2 to TRBJ1-1; weak D call: TRBD1 (5 bases). The V gene lost 6 bases and the J gene lost 1 base, with 12 bases spanning the gap. Germline lookup yields CDR1 SNHLY and CDR2 FYNNEI. The CDR3 totals 14 residues. Here the CDR3 reads CASRQGIGNTEAFF. The CDR3 nucleotides are TGTGCCAGCAGGCAGGGAATTGGGAACACTGAAGCTTTCTTT.

The V and J genes are TRBV5-5 and TRBJ1-2; 9 bases are a match to TRBD1. Trimming at V came to 4 bases and at J to 2 bases, leaving 6 bases not matched to a gene. The CDR3 has 15 amino acids. From germline, CDR1 is SGHKS and CDR2 YYEKEE (reference sequence). CDR3 loop: CASSRGTGYNYGYTF. The CDR3 DNA is TGTGCCAGCAGCCGGGGGACAGGGTACAACTATGGCTACACCTTC.

The rearrangement uses TRBV19 and TRBJ2-3, with TRBD2 matching 8 bases. Germline-derived CDR1 and CDR2 are LNHDA and SQIVND (reference sequence). J gave up 5 bases and V 10 bases, and 17 bases lay outside the gene matches. The CDR3 is 16 residues long. CDR3 coding DNA: TGTGCCACCGCGGTTAGACGGGGGGGCCTAATAGATACGCAGTATTTT. It is translated as CATAVRRGGLIDTQYF.

V gene TRBV5-6 combines with J gene TRBJ1-1; unclear D gene. V dropped 2 bases and J dropped 2 bases, with 16 bases sitting between them. Germline lookup yields CDR1 SGHDT and CDR2 YYEEEE. The CDR3 loop spans 16 amino acids. The CDR3 loop is CASSFSMIVDNTEAFF. In DNA, the CDR3 is TGTGCCAGCAGCTTTAGTATGATCGTCGATAACACTGAAGCTTTCTTT.

The chain is built from TRBV18 and TRBJ2-1, with no clear D. The germline V gene has CDR1 KGHSH and CDR2 LQKENI. With 0 bases removed from V and 6 bases from J, the gap between germline ends came to 6 bases. This CDR3 is 13 amino acids long. CDR3 in DNA: TGTGCCAGCTCACCACCTTCACTCAATGAGCAGTTCTTC. Its protein is CASSPPSLNEQFF. The full variable domain, in which reference TRBV18 and TRBJ2-1 provide the parts outside the CDR3, is NAGVMQNPRHLVRRRGQEARLRCSPMKGHSHVYWYRQLPEEGLKFMVYLQKENIIDESGMPKERFSAEFPKEGPSILRIQQVVRGDSAAYFCASSPPSLNEQFFGPGTRLTVL.

Notes on this clone: This same CDR3 is encoded by further DNA sequences in the sample. The chain joins TRBV7-3 to TRBJ2-5, with D unclear. Trimming removed 0 bases from V and 5 bases from J, with 10 bases in between. The CDR3 length is 14 residues. Germline assignment: CDR1 SGHTA and CDR2 FQGTGA. Here the CDR3 DNA reads TGTGCCAGCAGCTTAACCGGGTATCGGGAGACCCAGTACTTC. Translation: CASSLTGYRETQYF.

The chain employs TRBV10-3 and TRBJ1-4, with D unclear. Germline values: CDR1 ENHRY, CDR2 SYGVKD. This CDR3 has 18 amino acids. V was pared by 0 bases and J by 6 bases, with 20 bases between. DNA for the CDR3: TGTGCCATCAGTGAGTCGGCCCCCAGGACTTCTCCCCATGAAAAACTGTTTTTT. Its protein is CAISESAPRTSPHEKLFF.

The chain carries TRBV29-1 and TRBJ1-5; D call uncertain. Trimming removed 5 bases at V and 6 bases at J, with 11 bases between. The CDR3 contains 12 residues. Germline loops: CDR1 SQVTM, CDR2 ANQGSEA. The CDR3 reads CSVLDEGQPQHF. DNA of the CDR3: TGCAGCGTTTTGGATGAGGGTCAGCCCCAGCATTTT.

V is TRBV5-4 and J is TRBJ1-1, with no clear D. The V gene's germline CDR1 is SGHNT and CDR2 YYREEE (reference sequence). The V gene lost 3 bases and the J gene lost 5 bases, with 14 bases spanning the gap. The CDR3 runs 14 residues. The CDR3 loop reads CASSSANRRTEAFF. The CDR3 DNA is TGTGCCAGCAGCTCTGCAAATAGGAGGACTGAAGCTTTCTTT.

This sequence joins TRBV6-5 and TRBJ2-7; possible D gene TRBD1, 5 bases. The CDR3 has 13 amino acids. V shed 8 bases and J shed 1 base, with 12 bases lying between them. Germline V gene sequence: CDR1 MNHEY, CDR2 SVGAGI. The CDR3 DNA reads TGTGCCAGCGGGGCAGCACCTTCCTACGAGCAGTACTTC. Encoded protein: CASGAAPSYEQYF.

On this clone itself: The junction shows a germline mismatch at one end, possibly a read error. The sample has other DNA sequences that encode this CDR3 too. This chain joins TRBV5-1 and TRBJ1-6; no clear D. The CDR3 totals 14 residues. Germline CDR1 and CDR2: SGHRS and YFSETQ. CDR3 sequence reads: CASSLNPNNSPLHF. CDR3 coding DNA: TGCGCCAGCAGCTTGAATCCTAATAATTCCCCCCTCCACTTT. The variable domain in full, completed from reference TRBV5-1 and TRBJ1-6, reads KAGVTQTPRYLIKTRGQQVTLSCSPISGHRSVSWYQQTPGQGLQFLFEYFSETQRNKGNFPGRFSGRQFSNSRSEMNVSTLELGDSALYLCASSLNPNNSPLHFGNGTRLTVT.

CDR3 sequence (DNA): TGTGCCACCGGACTCGGGGCTGGAAACACCATATATTTT. Translating gives CATGLGAGNTIYF. V usage is TRBV7-2 and J usage is TRBJ1-3; D is unclear. CDR3 length: 13 amino acids. V lost 10 bases to trimming and J lost 2 bases, with 12 bases between them. Germline-derived CDR1 and CDR2 are SGHTA and FQGNSA. The full variable domain, in which reference TRBV7-2 and TRBJ1-3 provide the parts outside the CDR3, is GAGVSQSPSNKVTEKGKDVELRCDPISGHTALYWYRQSLGQGLEFLIYFQGNSAPDKSGLPSDRFSAERTGGSVSTLTIQRTQQEDSAVYLCATGLGAGNTIYFGEGSWLTVV.

This chain uses TRBV19 with TRBJ1-5; TRBD1 is a possible D gene (5 bases). Trimming stripped 6 bases from V and 4 bases from J, with 16 bases between. The germline V gene encodes CDR1 LNHDA and CDR2 SQIVND (reference sequence). The CDR3 consists of 15 residues. Here the CDR3 reads CASRYAGQGNQPQHF. The CDR3, as DNA: TGTGCCAGTAGGTATGCGGGGCAGGGTAATCAGCCCCAGCATTTT. Full variable domain (outside the CDR3, taken from reference TRBV19 and TRBJ1-5): DGGITQSPKYLFRKEGQNVTLSCEQNLNHDAMYWYRQDPGQGLRLIYYSQIVNDFQKGDIAEGYSVSREKKESFPLTVTSAQKNPTAFYLCASRYAGQGNQPQHFGDGTRLSIL.

J is TRBJ1-5 and V is TRBV6-1; TRBD1 matches at 8 bases. The junction had 8 bases not matched to a gene; V was cut back by 7 bases and J by 6 bases. From germline, CDR1 is MNHNS and CDR2 SASEGT. CDR3 length: 14 residues. CDR3 residues: CASNLDRGGQPQHF. In nucleotides, the CDR3 is TGTGCCAGCAACCTAGACAGGGGCGGTCAGCCCCAGCATTTT.

The chain couples TRBV7-2 to TRBJ1-3, with no clear D. The CDR3 totals 13 residues. CDR1 and CDR2 from the germline V gene are SGHTA and FQGNSA. The V end lost 8 bases, the J end lost 0 bases, and 8 bases lay between the germline ends. The CDR3 nucleotides are TGTGCCAGCGGCCAGTACTCTGGAAACACCATATATTTT. This encodes CASGQYSGNTIYF.

This rearrangement joins TRBV18 to TRBJ2-5, with 8 positions matching TRBD2. V lost 0 bases and J lost 7; bases outside the gene matches: 10. The CDR3 loop spans 16 amino acids. CDR1 and CDR2 (germline): KGHSH, LQKENI. CDR3 DNA sequence: TGTGCCAGCTCACCACCAGTAGCGGGGCAGGCGAGGACCCAGTACTTC. The encoded protein is CASSPPVAGQARTQYF.

The V and J genes are TRBV19 and TRBJ2-3; 9 nucleotides align to TRBD2. Germline CDR1 and CDR2: LNHDA and SQIVND (reference sequence). This CDR3 has 16 amino acids. The ends lost 7 bases at V and 4 bases at J; junction bases unmatched: 12. In DNA, the CDR3 is TGTGCCAGTACTCCTTGGGTAGCGGGAGTTGCAGATACGCAGTATTTT. Translated, it gives CASTPWVAGVADTQYF.

The chain joins TRBV5-5 to TRBJ2-7; 9 bases are a match to TRBD1. In germline, CDR1 is SGHKS, CDR2 YYEKEE (reference sequence). The CDR3 contains 14 residues. V lost 4 bases to trimming and J lost 2 bases; unmatched junction nucleotides: 4. CDR3 DNA: TGTGCCAGCAGCCGGGACAGGGAGACCTACGAGCAGTACTTC. Amino acid sequence: CASSRDRETYEQYF.